One sample yielded the 30 T cell receptor beta chains listed below, sequenced in a study of blood T cell repertoires in COVID-19. Clones were sequenced by immunoSEQ multiplex PCR, and TCRdb holds only the in-frame ones, with some missing. The repertoire holds 250,000 to 350,000 clones, 80% to 90% seen once, with about 5.2% in the top ten. Sequencing input: PBMCs or T cells enriched from blood (not recorded which). Receptors were obtained from a woman between 25 and 40 years old who had recovered from COVID-19.

This chain uses TRBV9 with TRBJ2-1, with D tentatively TRBD1 (5 bases). CDR1 SGDLS and CDR2 YYNGEE come from the germline V gene. This CDR3 contains 13 residues. The V end was cut by 0 bases, the J end by 4 bases, with 5 bases between. CDR3 in DNA: TGTGCCAGCAGCGTAGGGACATACAATGAGCAGTTCTTC. Its translation is CASSVGTYNEQFF. Variable domain in full (rest from reference TRBV9 and TRBJ2-1): DSGVTQTPKHLITATGQRVTLRCSPRSGDLSVYWYQQSLDQGLQFLIQYYNGEERAKGNILERFSAQQFPDLHSELNLSSLELGDSALYFCASSVGTYNEQFFGPGTRLTVL.

This clone turned up a few times. The J gene is TRBJ2-1, the V gene TRBV24-1; D might be TRBD2 (7 bases). Per the germline V gene, CDR1 is KGHDR and CDR2 is SFDVKD. This CDR3 is built from 13 residues. V dropped 5 bases and J dropped 9 bases, with 13 bases sitting between them. CDR3 nucleotide sequence: TGTGCCACCAGTGTGGGGGGGCTTGGTGAGCAGTTCTTC. This codes for CATSVGGLGEQFF.

V and J are TRBV5-1 and TRBJ1-2; 10 nucleotides line up with TRBD1. The CDR3 contains 15 residues. The germline V gene encodes CDR1 SGHRS and CDR2 YFSETQ. The V segment lost 2 bases and the J segment 6 bases; nucleotides outside the gene matches: 7. DNA for the CDR3: TGCGCCAGCAGCTTAGCGACAGGGGGCTCGGATGGCTACACCTTC. Residues: CASSLATGGSDGYTF.

The chain is built from TRBV11-2 and TRBJ1-4; D not resolved. Germline lookup yields CDR1 SGHAT and CDR2 FQNNGV. Trimming took off 0 bases at V and 10 bases at J, with 18 bases between the two ends. The CDR3 is 16 amino acids. The CDR3 sequence is CASSLDQRGSSRKLFF. The CDR3 nucleotides are TGTGCCAGCAGCTTAGATCAAAGAGGATCTTCCCGAAAACTGTTTTTT.

This clone was picked up a small number of times. The sample has other DNA sequences that encode this CDR3 too. The genes are TRBV18 and TRBJ1-2, with TRBD1 identical over 11 bases. Germline V gene sequence: CDR1 KGHSH, CDR2 LQKENI. The junction had 7 bases not matched to a gene; V was cut back by 3 bases and J by 4 bases. The CDR3 covers 16 residues. The CDR3 loop reads CASSPAGTGGVYGYTF. Written as DNA, the CDR3 is TGTGCCAGCTCACCGGCCGGGACAGGGGGTGTCTATGGCTACACCTTC.

This clone was picked up a small number of times. V gene TRBV15 combines with J gene TRBJ2-5; the D is unclear. This CDR3 comprises 16 residues. The V and J ends lost 4 bases and 4 bases respectively, with 19 bases between them. Germline V gene sequence: CDR1 LNHNV, CDR2 YYDKDF (reference sequence). CDR3 in DNA: TGTGCCACCAGCACCACTCTCCGAGGTCTAGGAGAGACCCAGTACTTC. Its protein product is CATSTTLRGLGETQYF.

This clone was seen a single time. V gene TRBV19 combines with J gene TRBJ1-5; D may be TRBD1 (5 bases). CDR3 size: 16 residues. Between the trimmed V and J ends, which lost 6 bases and 0 bases, there was a span of 15 bases. Germline values: CDR1 LNHDA, CDR2 SQIVND (reference sequence). The CDR3 spells CASSPLAGDSNQPQHF. CDR3 DNA: TGTGCCAGTAGCCCACTCGCGGGGGATAGCAATCAGCCCCAGCATTTT.

The genes are TRBV4-2 and TRBJ1-1, with 9 bases identical to TRBD1. Looked up from germline, CDR1 is LGHNA and CDR2 is YNFKEQ. This CDR3 is 16 amino acids long. V was pared by 2 bases and J by 2 bases, with 6 bases of the junction left unmatched. The CDR3 region has the DNA TGTGCCAGCAGCCAATCTGGACAGGGGATTAACACTGAAGCTTTCTTT. This codes for CASSQSGQGINTEAFF.

This sequence joins TRBV6-5 and TRBJ2-2, with D uncertain. The germline V gene encodes CDR1 MNHEY and CDR2 SVGAGI. CDR3 size: 10 residues. Trimming took 11 bases from V and 5 from J, leaving 6 bases between them. This CDR3 is CALGTGELFF. The CDR3 DNA reads TGTGCCCTCGGGACCGGGGAGCTGTTTTTT.

This sequence joins TRBV9 and TRBJ2-1; D not certain. CDR3 length equals 12 residues. The V gene's germline CDR1 is SGDLS and CDR2 YYNGEE. Trimming pared 4 bases from V and 9 bases from J, leaving 11 bases between. CDR3 amino acids: CASSPVVGEQFF. DNA for the CDR3: TGTGCCAGCAGCCCGGTCGTCGGTGAGCAGTTCTTC.

The gene calls are TRBV11-2 and TRBJ2-7, with a weak D call TRBD1 (6 bases). This CDR3 is built from 15 residues. The V end was cut by 5 bases, the J end by 2 bases, with 16 bases between. Germline V lookup: CDR1 SGHAT, CDR2 FQNNGV. The CDR3 nucleotides read TGTGCCAGCAGCACGCGGACAGTTTTGGCCTACGAGCAGTACTTC. It codes for CASSTRTVLAYEQYF. Supplemented by reference TRBV11-2 and TRBJ2-7, the full variable domain reads EAGVAQSPRYKIIEKRQSVAFWCNPISGHATLYWYQQILGQGPKLLIQFQNNGVVDDSQLPKDRFSAERLKGVDSTLKIQPAKLEDSAVYLCASSTRTVLAYEQYFGPGTRLTVT.

J is TRBJ2-5 and V is TRBV4-2, with 8 bases fitting TRBD2. The CDR3 runs to 14 residues. Germline V gene data show CDR1 as LGHNA and CDR2 as YNFKEQ. Trimming took 0 bases from V and 5 from J; bases not matched to a gene: 2. This CDR3 is CASSQDGGVETQYF. The CDR3 bases are TGTGCCAGCAGCCAAGACGGGGGGGTGGAGACCCAGTACTTC.

This chain uses TRBV4-1 with TRBJ2-1, with 10 bases lining up with TRBD2. Trimming at V came to 4 bases and at J to 6 bases, leaving 12 bases not matched to a gene. Germline CDR1 reads MGHRA; CDR2 reads YSYEKL. The CDR3 runs 17 residues. The CDR3 nucleotides read TGCGCCAGCAGCCCCGGACTAGCGGCTCCGTCGGTCAATGAGCAGTTCTTC. As protein: CASSPGLAAPSVNEQFF.

Comments on this clone: Germline and junction disagree at one end, which may indicate a read error. This sequence joins TRBV3-1 (or the pseudogene TRBV3-2) and TRBJ1-2; TRBD1 matches 7 bases. This CDR3 is 17 amino acids long. In germline, CDR1 is LGHDT, CDR2 YNNKEL (reference sequence). DNA for the CDR3: TGTGCCAGCAGGCAAGGTCGACAGGGAATCGTGGAGCATGGCTACACCTTC. It encodes CASRQGRQGIVEHGYTF.

The chain uses TRBV6-5 and TRBJ1-1; 7 positions agree with TRBD1. With 7 bases clipped from V and 4 bases from J, the junction kept 9 bases outside the gene matches. The V gene's germline CDR1 is MNHEY and CDR2 SVGAGI. This CDR3 comprises 14 residues. CDR3 protein: CASKSYRGGTEAFF. The DNA of the CDR3 is TGTGCCAGCAAGTCTTACAGGGGCGGCACTGAAGCTTTCTTT.

The J gene is TRBJ2-1, the V gene TRBV30; 9 nucleotides match TRBD1. Germline V gives CDR1 GTSNPN, CDR2 SVGIG (reference sequence). This CDR3 region has 15 residues. Trimming took 4 bases from V and 3 from J; bases not matched to a gene: 7. For the CDR3, the DNA is TGTGCCTGGAACCCAGGGGGACAGGGCTACAATGAGCAGTTCTTC. Its translation: CAWNPGGQGYNEQFF.

The chain links TRBV3-1 (or the pseudogene TRBV3-2) to TRBJ1-1, with D unclear. This CDR3 is 17 amino acids long. V lost 4 bases and J 5 bases, leaving 23 bases between the germline ends. Germline lookup yields CDR1 LGHDT and CDR2 YNNKEL (reference sequence). The CDR3 sequence is CASSLATGIFMRTEAFF. In DNA form, the CDR3 reads TGTGCCAGCAGCCTCGCAACGGGTATATTTATGAGGACTGAAGCTTTCTTT.

Here the CDR3 reads CASSLSAGTGTPKNIQYF. For the CDR3, the DNA is TGTGCCAGTAGTTTGTCCGCCGGGACAGGGACTCCCAAAAACATTCAGTACTTC. V gene TRBV19 combines with J gene TRBJ2-4, with 9 bases lining up with TRBD1. The CDR3 length is 18 residues. Germline values: CDR1 LNHDA, CDR2 SQIVND (reference sequence). V shed 5 bases and J 2 bases; nucleotides not matched to a gene: 13.

The chain is built from TRBV5-1 and TRBJ2-3, with 9 bases that match TRBD1. J gave up 0 bases and V 4 bases, and 0 bases lay outside the gene matches. This CDR3 contains 14 residues. Germline lookup yields CDR1 SGHRS and CDR2 YFSETQ. The CDR3 coding sequence is TGCGCCAGCAGCGGACAGGGGAGCACAGATACGCAGTATTTT. Translated: CASSGQGSTDTQYF. Supplemented by reference TRBV5-1 and TRBJ2-3, the full variable domain reads KAGVTQTPRYLIKTRGQQVTLSCSPISGHRSVSWYQQTPGQGLQFLFEYFSETQRNKGNFPGRFSGRQFSNSRSEMNVSTLELGDSALYLCASSGQGSTDTQYFGPGTRLTVL.

This chain uses TRBV7-9 with TRBJ1-2; 8 nucleotides agree with TRBD1. This CDR3 contains 14 residues. V dropped 1 base and J dropped 6; count of bases not matched to a gene: 4. Germline-derived CDR1 and CDR2 are SEHNR and FQNEAQ (reference sequence). The CDR3 loop reads CASSLEPGGDGYTF. As DNA, the CDR3 is TGTGCCAGCAGCTTAGAACCAGGGGGCGATGGCTACACCTTC.

The rearrangement links TRBV2 to TRBJ1-5, with 8 bases identical to TRBD1. The V gene's germline CDR1 is SNHLY and CDR2 FYNNEI. The J segment lost 0 bases and the V segment lost 6 bases, leaving 7 bases of the junction unmatched. This CDR3 spans 16 amino acids. CDR3 region: CASSPDRGLSNQPQHF. CDR3 DNA sequence: TGTGCCAGCAGCCCAGACAGGGGACTTAGCAATCAGCCCCAGCATTTT.

CDR3 sequence: CASSLSGGRTDTQYF. The CDR3 nucleotides are TGCGCCAGCAGCCTGTCAGGGGGCCGGACAGATACGCAGTATTTT. This chain links TRBV4-3 with TRBJ2-3; 8 nucleotides agree with TRBD1. The CDR3 runs to 15 residues. J gave up 3 bases and V 4 bases, and 6 bases lay outside the gene matches. Germline V lookup: CDR1 LGHNA, CDR2 YSLEER.

This clone was observed a handful of times. CDR3 nucleotides: TGTGCCAGTATGTTTGCCGGGACACCCAACTATGGCTACACCTTC. Protein: CASMFAGTPNYGYTF. The genes are TRBV19 and TRBJ1-2; D might be TRBD1 (6 bases). This CDR3 comprises 15 residues. Germline CDR1 is LNHDA and CDR2 is SQIVND (reference sequence). The germline V and J ends were trimmed by 7 bases and 2 bases, with 17 bases remaining between them.

Of note for this clone: The same CDR3 also results from other DNA sequences found in this sample. The rearrangement joins TRBV19 to TRBJ2-1; the D gene is possibly TRBD1 (6 bases). Germline V gene lookup returns CDR1 LNHDA and CDR2 SQIVND (reference sequence). V was cut by 4 bases and J by 1 base, with 11 bases left in between. The CDR3 is 15 amino acids. CDR3: CASSKTGSSYNEQFF. The CDR3 DNA is TGTGCCAGTAGTAAGACAGGTTCTTCCTACAATGAGCAGTTCTTC.

The chain employs TRBV15 and TRBJ2-5; 8 bases are shared with TRBD2. J lost 5 bases, V lost 1 base, and 9 bases had no gene match. Germline V gives CDR1 LNHNV, CDR2 YYDKDF (reference sequence). The CDR3 is 16 residues long. CDR3 sequence: CATSRGGTAGGETQYF. CDR3 nucleotides: TGTGCCACCAGCAGAGGAGGGACCGCGGGGGGCGAGACCCAGTACTTC.

This chain connects TRBV10-3 to TRBJ1-2, with TRBD1 matching 11 bases. Losses at the gene ends were 7 bases for V and 8 bases for J; bases not matched to a gene: 9. CDR3 length: 14 residues. CDR1 and CDR2 from the germline V gene are ENHRY and SYGVKD. The CDR3 DNA sequence: TGTGCCATCAACCCAAGCGGACAGGGGGCGGGCTACACCTTC. This translates into CAINPSGQGAGYTF.

In this sample, this clone turned up once. The chain is built from TRBV28 and TRBJ1-5; TRBD1 might be the D (5 bases). The CDR3 length is 14 residues. The germline gives CDR1 MDHEN, CDR2 SYDVKM. Trimming stripped 5 bases from V and 7 bases from J, with 15 bases between. DNA for the CDR3: TGTGCCAGCAGTACCGGGGGGAGCGGGCAGCCCCAGCATTTT. Translating gives CASSTGGSGQPQHF.

V gene TRBV30 combines with J gene TRBJ2-2; perhaps TRBD1 as D (6 bases). The germline V and J ends were trimmed by 2 bases and 0 bases, with 7 bases remaining between them. Germline assignment: CDR1 GTSNPN and CDR2 SVGIG (reference sequence). CDR3 length equals 14 residues. CDR3 sequence: CAWSQGPNTGELFF. In DNA, the CDR3 is TGTGCCTGGAGTCAGGGGCCGAACACCGGGGAGCTGTTTTTT.

The chain recombines TRBV4-1 with TRBJ1-2; D may be TRBD1 (6 bases). Per germline, CDR1 MGHRA and CDR2 YSYEKL. Deletions cut 2 bases from V and 8 bases from J, with 21 bases between. This CDR3 spans 16 amino acids. CDR3 sequence: CASSQPTGPADWGYTF. In nucleotides, the CDR3 is TGCGCCAGCAGCCAACCCACAGGGCCCGCGGACTGGGGCTACACCTTC.

This chain links TRBV20-1 with TRBJ2-7; 7 bases are a match to TRBD1. The CDR3 is 13 amino acids. Losses at the gene ends were 3 bases for V and 3 bases for J; bases not matched to a gene: 5. CDR1 is DFQATT and CDR2 is SNEGSKA in the germline V gene (reference sequence). The CDR3 DNA sequence: TGCAGTGCTAGTAAGGGGGCCAGCTACGAGCAGTACTTC. Translated, it gives CSASKGASYEQYF.